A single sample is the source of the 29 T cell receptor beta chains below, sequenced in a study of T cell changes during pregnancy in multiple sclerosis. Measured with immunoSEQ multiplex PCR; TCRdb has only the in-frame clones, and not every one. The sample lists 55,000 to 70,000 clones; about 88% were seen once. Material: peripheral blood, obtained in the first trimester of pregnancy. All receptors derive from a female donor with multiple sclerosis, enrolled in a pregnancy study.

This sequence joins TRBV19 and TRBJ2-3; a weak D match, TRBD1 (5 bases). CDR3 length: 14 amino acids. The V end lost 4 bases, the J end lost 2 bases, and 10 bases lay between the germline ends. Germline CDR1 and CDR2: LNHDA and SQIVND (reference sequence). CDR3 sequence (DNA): TGTGCCAGTAGTAAGACAGACTCCACAGATACGCAGTATTTT. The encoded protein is CASSKTDSTDTQYF.

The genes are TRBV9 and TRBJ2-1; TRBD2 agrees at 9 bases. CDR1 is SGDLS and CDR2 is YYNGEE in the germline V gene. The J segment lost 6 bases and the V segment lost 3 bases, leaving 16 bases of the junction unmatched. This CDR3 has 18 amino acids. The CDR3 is CASSDPPFGGGALNEQFF. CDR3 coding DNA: TGTGCCAGCAGCGATCCTCCCTTTGGCGGGGGGGCCCTCAATGAGCAGTTCTTC.

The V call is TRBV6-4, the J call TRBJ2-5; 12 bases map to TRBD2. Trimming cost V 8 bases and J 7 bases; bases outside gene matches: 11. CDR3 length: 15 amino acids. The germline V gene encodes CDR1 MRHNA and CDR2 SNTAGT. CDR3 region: CASPRLAGVVRTQYF. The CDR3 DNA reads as TGTGCCAGCCCTCGACTAGCGGGAGTCGTTCGGACCCAGTACTTC.

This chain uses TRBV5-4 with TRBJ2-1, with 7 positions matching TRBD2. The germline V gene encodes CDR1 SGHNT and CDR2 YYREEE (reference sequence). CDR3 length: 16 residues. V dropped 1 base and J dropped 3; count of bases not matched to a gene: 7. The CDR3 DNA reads TGTGCCAGCAGCTTGAAAGTGACTAGCAACTACAATGAGCAGTTCTTC. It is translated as CASSLKVTSNYNEQFF.

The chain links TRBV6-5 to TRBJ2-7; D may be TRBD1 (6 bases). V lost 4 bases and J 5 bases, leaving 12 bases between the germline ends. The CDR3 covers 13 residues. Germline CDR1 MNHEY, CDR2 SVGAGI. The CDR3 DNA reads TGTGCCAGCAGTTGGGGGCTCCAGAACGAGCAGTACTTC. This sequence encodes CASSWGLQNEQYF.

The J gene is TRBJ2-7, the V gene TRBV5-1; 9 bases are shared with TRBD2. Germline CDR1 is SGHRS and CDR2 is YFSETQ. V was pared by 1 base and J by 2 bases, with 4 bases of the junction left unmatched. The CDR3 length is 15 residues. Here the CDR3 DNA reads TGCGCCAGCAGCTTGTTGTCTAGCGGGGCCTACGAGCAGTACTTC. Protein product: CASSLLSSGAYEQYF. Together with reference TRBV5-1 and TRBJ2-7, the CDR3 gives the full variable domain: KAGVTQTPRYLIKTRGQQVTLSCSPISGHRSVSWYQQTPGQGLQFLFEYFSETQRNKGNFPGRFSGRQFSNSRSEMNVSTLELGDSALYLCASSLLSSGAYEQYFGPGTRLTVT.

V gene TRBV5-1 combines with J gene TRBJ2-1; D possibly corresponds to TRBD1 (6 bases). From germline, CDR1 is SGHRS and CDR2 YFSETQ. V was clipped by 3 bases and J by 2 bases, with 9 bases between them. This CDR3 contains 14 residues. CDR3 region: CASSSQGPYNEQFF. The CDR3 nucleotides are TGCGCCAGCAGCTCTCAGGGGCCCTACAATGAGCAGTTCTTC.

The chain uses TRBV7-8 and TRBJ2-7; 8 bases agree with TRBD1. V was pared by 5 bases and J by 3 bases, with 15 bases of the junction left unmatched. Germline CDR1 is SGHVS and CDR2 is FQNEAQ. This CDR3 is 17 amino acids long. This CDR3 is CASSTTKLRDRRYEQYF. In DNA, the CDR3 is TGTGCCAGCAGCACCACGAAGCTCCGGGACAGGCGCTACGAGCAGTACTTC. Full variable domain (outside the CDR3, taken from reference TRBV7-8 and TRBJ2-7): GAGVSQSPRYKVAKRGQDVALRCDPISGHVSLFWYQQALGQGPEFLTYFQNEAQLDKSGLPSDRFFAERPEGSVSTLKIQRTQQEDSAVYLCASSTTKLRDRRYEQYFGPGTRLTVT.

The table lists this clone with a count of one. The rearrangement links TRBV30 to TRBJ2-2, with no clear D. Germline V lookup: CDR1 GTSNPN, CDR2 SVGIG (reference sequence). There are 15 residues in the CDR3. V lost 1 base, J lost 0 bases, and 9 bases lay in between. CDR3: CAWSALGANTGELFF. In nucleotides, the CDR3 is TGTGCCTGGAGTGCGTTAGGAGCGAACACCGGGGAGCTGTTTTTT.

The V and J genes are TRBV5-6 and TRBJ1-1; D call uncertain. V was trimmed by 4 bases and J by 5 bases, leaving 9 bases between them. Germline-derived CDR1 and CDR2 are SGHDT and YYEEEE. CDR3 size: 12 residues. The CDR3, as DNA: TGTGCCAGCAGCCTCCTCGGGACTGAAGCTTTCTTT. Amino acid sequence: CASSLLGTEAFF.

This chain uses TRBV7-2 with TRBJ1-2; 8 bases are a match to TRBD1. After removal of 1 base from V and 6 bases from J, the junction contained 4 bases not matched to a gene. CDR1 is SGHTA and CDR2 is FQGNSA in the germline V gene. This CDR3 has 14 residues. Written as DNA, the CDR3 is TGTGCCAGCAGCTTAGAGGTCAGGGGGCATGGCTACACCTTC. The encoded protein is CASSLEVRGHGYTF. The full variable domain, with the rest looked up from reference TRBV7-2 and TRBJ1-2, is GAGVSQSPSNKVTEKGKDVELRCDPISGHTALYWYRQSLGQGLEFLIYFQGNSAPDKSGLPSDRFSAERTGGSVSTLTIQRTQQEDSAVYLCASSLEVRGHGYTFGSGTRLTVV.

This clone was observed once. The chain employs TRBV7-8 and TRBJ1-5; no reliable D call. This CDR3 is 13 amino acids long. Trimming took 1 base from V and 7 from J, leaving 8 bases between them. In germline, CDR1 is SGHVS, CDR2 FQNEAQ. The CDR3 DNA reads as TGTGCCAGCAGCTTAGACGGGATACAGCCCCAGCATTTT. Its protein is CASSLDGIQPQHF.

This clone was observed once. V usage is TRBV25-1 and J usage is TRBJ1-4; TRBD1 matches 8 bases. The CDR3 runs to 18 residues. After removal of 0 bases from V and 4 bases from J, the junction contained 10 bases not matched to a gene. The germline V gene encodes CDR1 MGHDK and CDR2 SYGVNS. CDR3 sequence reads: CASSEYVGQGNYNEKLFF. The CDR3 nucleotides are TGTGCCAGCAGTGAATATGTAGGACAGGGCAACTATAATGAAAAACTGTTTTTT.

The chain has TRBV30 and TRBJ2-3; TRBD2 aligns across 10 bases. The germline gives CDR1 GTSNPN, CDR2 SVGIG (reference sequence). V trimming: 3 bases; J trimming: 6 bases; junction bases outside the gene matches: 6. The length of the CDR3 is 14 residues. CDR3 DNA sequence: TGTGCCTGGAGCGCTAGCGGGAGTTGGGATACGCAGTATTTT. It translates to CAWSASGSWDTQYF.

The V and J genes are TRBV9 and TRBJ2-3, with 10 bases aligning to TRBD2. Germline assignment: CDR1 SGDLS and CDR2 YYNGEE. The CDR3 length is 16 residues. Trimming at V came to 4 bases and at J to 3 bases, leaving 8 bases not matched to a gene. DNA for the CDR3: TGTGCCAGCAGCCGAGCGGGAGGGCCTGGGACAGATACGCAGTATTTT. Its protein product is CASSRAGGPGTDTQYF. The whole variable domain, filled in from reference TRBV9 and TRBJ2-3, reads DSGVTQTPKHLITATGQRVTLRCSPRSGDLSVYWYQQSLDQGLQFLIQYYNGEERAKGNILERFSAQQFPDLHSELNLSSLELGDSALYFCASSRAGGPGTDTQYFGPGTRLTVL.

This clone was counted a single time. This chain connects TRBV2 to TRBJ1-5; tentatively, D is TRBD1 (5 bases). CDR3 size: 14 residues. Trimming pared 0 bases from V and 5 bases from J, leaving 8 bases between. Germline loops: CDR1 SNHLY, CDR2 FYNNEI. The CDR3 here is CASSEATGDQPQHF. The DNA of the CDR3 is TGTGCCAGCAGTGAAGCGACGGGGGATCAGCCCCAGCATTTT.

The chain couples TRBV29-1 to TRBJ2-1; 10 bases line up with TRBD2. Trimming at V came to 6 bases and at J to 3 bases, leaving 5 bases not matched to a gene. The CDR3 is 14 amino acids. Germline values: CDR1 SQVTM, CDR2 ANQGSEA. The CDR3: CSVASGRGYNEQFF. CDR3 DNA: TGCAGCGTAGCTAGCGGGAGAGGCTACAATGAGCAGTTCTTC.

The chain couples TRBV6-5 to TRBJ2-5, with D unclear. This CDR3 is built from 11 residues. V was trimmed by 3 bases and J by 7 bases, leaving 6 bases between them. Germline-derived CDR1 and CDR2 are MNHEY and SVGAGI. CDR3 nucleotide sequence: TGTGCCAGCAGTTATCCCGGGACCCAGTACTTC. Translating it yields CASSYPGTQYF.

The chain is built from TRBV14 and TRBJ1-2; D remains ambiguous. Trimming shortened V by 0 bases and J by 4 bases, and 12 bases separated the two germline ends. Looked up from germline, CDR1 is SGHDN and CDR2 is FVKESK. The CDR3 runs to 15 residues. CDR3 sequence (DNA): TGTGCCAGCAGCCAAGATGACATTCCCGGCTATGGCTACACCTTC. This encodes CASSQDDIPGYGYTF.

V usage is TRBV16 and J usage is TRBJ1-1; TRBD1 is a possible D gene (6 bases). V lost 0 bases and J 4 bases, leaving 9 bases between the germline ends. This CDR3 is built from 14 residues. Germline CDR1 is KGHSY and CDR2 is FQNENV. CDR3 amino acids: CASSQSSGATEAFF. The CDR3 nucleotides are TGTGCCAGCAGCCAATCATCAGGGGCCACTGAAGCTTTCTTT. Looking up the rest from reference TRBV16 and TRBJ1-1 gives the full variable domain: GEEVAQTPKHLVRGEGQKAKLYCAPIKGHSYVFWYQQVLKNEFKFLISFQNENVFDETGMPKERFSAKCLPNSPCSLEIQATKLEDSAVYFCASSQSSGATEAFFGQGTRLTVV.

This CDR3 is CAIDGGYGQFF. The CDR3 coding sequence is TGTGCCATAGATGGGGGGTATGGGCAGTTCTTC. This chain joins TRBV19 and TRBJ2-1; D might be TRBD2 (6 bases). CDR1 is LNHDA and CDR2 is SQIVND in the germline V gene (reference sequence). Trimming removed 10 bases from V and 12 bases from J, with 16 bases in between. There are 11 residues in the CDR3.

The CDR3 DNA reads as TGTGCCAGCCAGGTCTCGGGAAACACCATATATTTT. This encodes CASQVSGNTIYF. The J gene is TRBJ1-3, the V gene TRBV25-1; D gene uncertain. The germline CDR1 and CDR2 sequences are MGHDK and SYGVNS. The CDR3 loop spans 12 amino acids. V lost 8 bases and J lost 4, with 9 bases in between.

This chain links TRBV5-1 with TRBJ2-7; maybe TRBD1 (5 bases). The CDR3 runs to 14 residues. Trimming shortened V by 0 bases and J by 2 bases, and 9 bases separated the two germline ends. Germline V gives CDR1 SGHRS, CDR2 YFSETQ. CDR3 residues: CASSLAGSAYEQYF. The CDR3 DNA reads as TGCGCCAGCAGCTTGGCAGGGTCAGCCTACGAGCAGTACTTC.

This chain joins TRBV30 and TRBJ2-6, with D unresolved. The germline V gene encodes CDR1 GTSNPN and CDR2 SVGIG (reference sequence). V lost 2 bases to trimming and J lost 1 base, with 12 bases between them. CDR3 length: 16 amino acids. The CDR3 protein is CAWSLAGESGANVLTF. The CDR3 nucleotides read TGTGCCTGGAGTTTGGCAGGCGAGTCTGGGGCCAACGTCCTGACTTTC.

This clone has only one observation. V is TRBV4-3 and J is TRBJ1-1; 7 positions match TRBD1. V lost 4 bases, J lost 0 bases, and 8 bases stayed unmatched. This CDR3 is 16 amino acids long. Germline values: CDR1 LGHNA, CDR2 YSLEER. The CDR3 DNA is TGCGCCAGCAGCCTGGATTACAGGGGTTTGAACACTGAAGCTTTCTTT. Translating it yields CASSLDYRGLNTEAFF.

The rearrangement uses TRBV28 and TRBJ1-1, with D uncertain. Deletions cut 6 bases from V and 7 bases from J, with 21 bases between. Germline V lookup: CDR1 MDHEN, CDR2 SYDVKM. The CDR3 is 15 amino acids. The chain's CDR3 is CASSSAAGKGGEAFF. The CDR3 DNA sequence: TGTGCCAGCAGCTCGGCGGCAGGAAAGGGAGGTGAAGCTTTCTTT.

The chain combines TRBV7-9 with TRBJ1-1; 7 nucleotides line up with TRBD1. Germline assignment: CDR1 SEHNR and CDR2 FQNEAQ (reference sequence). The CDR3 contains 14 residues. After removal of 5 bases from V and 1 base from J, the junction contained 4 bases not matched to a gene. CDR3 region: CASSETGRNTEAFF. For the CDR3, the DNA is TGTGCCAGCAGCGAGACAGGGAGGAACACTGAAGCTTTCTTT.

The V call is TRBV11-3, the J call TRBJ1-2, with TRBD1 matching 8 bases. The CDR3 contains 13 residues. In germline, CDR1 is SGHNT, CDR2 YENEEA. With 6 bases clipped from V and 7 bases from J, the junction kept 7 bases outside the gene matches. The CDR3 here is CASSSGTGAGYTF. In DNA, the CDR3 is TGTGCCAGCAGTTCCGGGACAGGAGCTGGCTACACCTTC.

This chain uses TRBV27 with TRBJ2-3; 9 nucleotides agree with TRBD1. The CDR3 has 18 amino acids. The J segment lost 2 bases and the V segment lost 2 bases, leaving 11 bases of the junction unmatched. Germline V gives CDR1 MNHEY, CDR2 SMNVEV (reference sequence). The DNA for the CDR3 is TGTGCCAGCAGTTTAGGGTTCCATGGGACAGGGACCACAGATACGCAGTATTTT. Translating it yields CASSLGFHGTGTTDTQYF.